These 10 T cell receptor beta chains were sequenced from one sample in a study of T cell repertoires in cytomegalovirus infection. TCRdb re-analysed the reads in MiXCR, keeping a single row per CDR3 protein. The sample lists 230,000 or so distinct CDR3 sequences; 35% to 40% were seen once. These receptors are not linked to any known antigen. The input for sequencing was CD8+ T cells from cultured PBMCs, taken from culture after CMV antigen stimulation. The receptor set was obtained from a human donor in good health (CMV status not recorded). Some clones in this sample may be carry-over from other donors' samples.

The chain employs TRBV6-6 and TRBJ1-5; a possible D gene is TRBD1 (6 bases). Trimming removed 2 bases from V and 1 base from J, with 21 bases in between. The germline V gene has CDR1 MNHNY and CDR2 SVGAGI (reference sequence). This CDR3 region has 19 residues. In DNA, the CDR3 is TGTGCCAGCAGTTACGGTCCGCCGGGGGGCAGCCTGAGCAATCAGCCCCAGCATTTT. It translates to CASSYGPPGGSLSNQPQHF.

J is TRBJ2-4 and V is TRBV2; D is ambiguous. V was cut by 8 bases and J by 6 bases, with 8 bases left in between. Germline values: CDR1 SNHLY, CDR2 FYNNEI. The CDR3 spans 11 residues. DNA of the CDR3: TGTGCCAGCCTGGACCGAAACATTCAGTACTTC. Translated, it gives CASLDRNIQYF. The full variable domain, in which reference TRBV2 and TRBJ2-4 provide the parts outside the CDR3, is EPEVTQTPSHQVTQMGQEVILRCVPISNHLYFYWYRQILGQKVEFLVSFYNNEISEKSEIFDDQFSVERPDGSNFTLKIRSTKLEDSAMYFCASLDRNIQYFGAGTRLSVL.

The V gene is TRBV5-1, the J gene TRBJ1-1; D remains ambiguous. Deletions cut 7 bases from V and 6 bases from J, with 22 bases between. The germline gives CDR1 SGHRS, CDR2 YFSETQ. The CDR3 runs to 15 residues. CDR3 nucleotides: TGCGCCAGCTCCCATCCCGAGGGAATGGCGGCTGAAGCTTTCTTT. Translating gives CASSHPEGMAAEAFF.

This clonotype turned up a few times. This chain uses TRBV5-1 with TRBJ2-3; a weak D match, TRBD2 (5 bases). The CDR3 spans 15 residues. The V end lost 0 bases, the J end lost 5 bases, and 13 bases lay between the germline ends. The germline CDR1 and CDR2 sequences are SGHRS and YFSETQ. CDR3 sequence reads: CASSLDGGGRDTQYF. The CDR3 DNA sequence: TGCGCCAGCAGCTTGGATGGAGGCGGTCGAGATACGCAGTATTTT.

CDR3 amino acids: CASSLEGLKNIQYF. The CDR3 DNA is TGTGCCAGCAGCTTGGAAGGGTTAAAAAACATTCAGTACTTC. V usage is TRBV5-4 and J usage is TRBJ2-4, with D uncertain. Deletions cut 0 bases from V and 4 bases from J, with 8 bases between. The CDR3 covers 14 residues. CDR1 and CDR2 from the germline V gene are SGHNT and YYREEE (reference sequence).

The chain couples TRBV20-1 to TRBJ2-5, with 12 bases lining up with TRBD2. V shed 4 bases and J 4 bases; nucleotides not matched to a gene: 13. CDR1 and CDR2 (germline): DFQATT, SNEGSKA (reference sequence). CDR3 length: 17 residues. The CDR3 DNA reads TGCAGTGCTACACTGTTGTTTCCGGGACTAGCGGGAGAGACCCAGTACTTC. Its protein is CSATLLFPGLAGETQYF.

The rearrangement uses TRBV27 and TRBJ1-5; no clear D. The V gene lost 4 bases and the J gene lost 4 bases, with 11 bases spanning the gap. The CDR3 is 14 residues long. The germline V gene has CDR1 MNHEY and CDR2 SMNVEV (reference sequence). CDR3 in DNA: TGTGCCAGCAGTTATCGCGCGGAGAATCAGCCCCAGCATTTT. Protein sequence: CASSYRAENQPQHF.

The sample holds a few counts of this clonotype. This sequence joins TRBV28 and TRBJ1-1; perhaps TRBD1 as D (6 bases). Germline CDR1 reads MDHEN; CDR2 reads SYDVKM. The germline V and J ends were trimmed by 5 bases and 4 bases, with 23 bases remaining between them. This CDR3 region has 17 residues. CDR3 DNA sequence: TGTGCCAGCAGTCTCCTCCCCCCACAGAAGGGGGTCACTGAAGCTTTCTTT. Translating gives CASSLLPPQKGVTEAFF.

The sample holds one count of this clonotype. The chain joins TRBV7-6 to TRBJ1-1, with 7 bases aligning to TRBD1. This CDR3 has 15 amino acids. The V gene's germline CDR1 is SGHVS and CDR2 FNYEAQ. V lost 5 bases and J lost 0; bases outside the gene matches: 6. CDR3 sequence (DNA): TGTGCCAGCAGCCAGGGGGAAGTCATGAACACTGAAGCTTTCTTT. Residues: CASSQGEVMNTEAFF.

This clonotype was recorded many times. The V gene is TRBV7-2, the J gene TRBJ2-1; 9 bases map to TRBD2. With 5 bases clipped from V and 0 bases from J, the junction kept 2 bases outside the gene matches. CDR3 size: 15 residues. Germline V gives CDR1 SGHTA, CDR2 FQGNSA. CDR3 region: CASSRAGGSYNEQFF. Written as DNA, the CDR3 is TGTGCCAGCAGCCGAGCGGGAGGCTCCTACAATGAGCAGTTCTTC.